The clone carrying this TCR beta chain was counted many times. Its antigen is unknown. It was from about 20-30 mg of unsorted bulk tissue that RNA and DNA were co-extracted. The data stem from a study of tumor-infiltrating lymphocytes in primary liver carcinoma. Study-wide context: Samples had roughly 3.5 to 8 million productive TCRbeta reads, comparable between tissue types. The study's findings and limits: The study found a significantly higher top-250-clone fraction in tumors than in blood (p = 0.039).

Starting from around 500 ng of total RNA, TCR beta cDNA was produced with a primer in the constant region. Libraries for TCR beta were built through three nested multiplex PCR rounds, which together made up a slightly modified ARM-PCR procedure. Rounds one and two of PCR, each of around 9 cycles, were primed with TRBV1-TRBV30 forward primers and a C-beta reverse primer. TCRdb reanalysed the multiplex PCR reads using MiXCR and keeps one entry per CDR3 protein. The sample lists fewer than 200,000 distinct CDR3 sequences; about 82% were seen once. The V gene lost 11 bases and the J gene lost 9 bases, with 14 bases spanning the gap. The CDR3 length is 12 residues. Germline lookup yields CDR1 MNHNS and CDR2 SASEGT.

The chain links TRBV6-1 to TRBJ1-6; perhaps TRBD1 as D (5 bases). The TCR originated in a man aged 40-49 years with primary liver carcinoma and hepatitis B virus infection. Material for sequencing was tumor tissue from primary liver carcinoma. CDR3 in amino acids: CASREVTSPLHF. The CDR3, as DNA: TGTGCCTCCAGGGAGGTTACTTCACCCCTCCACTTT.